This paragraph reports one T cell receptor beta chain. Germline V gene sequence: CDR1 SGHTS, CDR2 YDEGEE. CDR3 length: 16 amino acids. Trimming took off 0 bases at V and 4 bases at J, with 16 bases between the two ends. Sequenced by immunoSEQ multiplex PCR; TCRdb stores in-frame clones only, minus some. The sample yields some 21,000 clones, around three fifths seen once. This record comes from a study of graft-versus-host responses after intestinal transplantation. Study-wide context: Multivisceral, liver-intestinal, or isolated intestinal grafts went to recipients. Study-level points and caveats: Researchers found peak circulating GvH clone levels linked to early post-transplant HvG declines.

Plating combined approximately 200,000 CFSE-labeled responder cells with approximately 200,000 irradiated, violet-dye-labeled stimulator cells. CD4 and CD8 responders that proliferated in the reaction were FACS-sorted. The receptor's source is a human patient who received an intestinal transplant. The chain employs TRBV5-8 and TRBJ1-2; D gene uncertain. The input for sequencing was alloreactive CD4+ T cells from a mixed lymphocyte reaction culture, taken before intestinal transplant. Subset denoted: CFSE-low proliferating T cells sorted from approximately 6-day pre-transplant mixed lymphocyte reaction (GvH or HvG direction). The CDR3 here is CASSLAVGRVGYGYTF. As DNA, the CDR3 is TGTGCCAGCAGCTTGGCGGTAGGGCGGGTAGGCTATGGCTACACCTTC.